What follows is one T cell receptor (beta chain) and its context. Antigen: not known. The data were obtained in a study of CD8 T cells in ankylosing spondylitis. Study results and caveats: Some motif variants were previously reported in reactive arthritis synovial fluid and blood. Reported data indicate significant enrichment of disease-linked clones within matched ankylosing spondylitis synovial fluid. Ankylosing spondylitis blood seemed to carry a telltale TCR beta motif made of fewer than 10 highly homologous variants. Clones that were linked to disease were CD8+ and were relatively rare in peripheral blood.

Quantitative molecular-barcoded 5'-RACE generated the TCR beta libraries. Each CDR3 protein is one row after TCRdb ran MiXCR on the 5' RACE reads. The sample holds about 840,000 distinct CDR3 sequences; 10% to 15% are singletons and the top ten take 0.51%. Germline V gives CDR1 MNHEY, CDR2 SVGAGI. V was pared by 5 bases and J by 4 bases, with 11 bases between. The CDR3 spans 14 residues. The sample was blood, either unsorted or a sorted T cell fraction (not recorded which). V usage is TRBV6-5 and J usage is TRBJ2-2; unclear D gene. The source is a male donor with ankylosing spondylitis. The DNA of the CDR3 is TGTGCCAGCAGTAACGTCAGATTCACCGGGGAGCTGTTTTTT. Translating gives CASSNVRFTGELFF.